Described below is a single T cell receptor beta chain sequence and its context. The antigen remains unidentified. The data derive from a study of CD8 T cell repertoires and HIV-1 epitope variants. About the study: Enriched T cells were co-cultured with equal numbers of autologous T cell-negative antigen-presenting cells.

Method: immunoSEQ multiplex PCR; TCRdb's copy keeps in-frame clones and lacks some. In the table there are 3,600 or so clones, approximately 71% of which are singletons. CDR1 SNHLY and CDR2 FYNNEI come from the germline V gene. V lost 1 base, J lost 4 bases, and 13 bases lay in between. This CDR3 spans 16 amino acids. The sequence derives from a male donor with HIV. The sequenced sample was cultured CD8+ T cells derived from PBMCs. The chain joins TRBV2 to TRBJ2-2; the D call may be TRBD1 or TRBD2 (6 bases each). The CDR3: CASSEGVGGPTGELFF. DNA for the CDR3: TGTGCCAGCAGTGAAGGGGTAGGGGGGCCCACCGGGGAGCTGTTTTTT.